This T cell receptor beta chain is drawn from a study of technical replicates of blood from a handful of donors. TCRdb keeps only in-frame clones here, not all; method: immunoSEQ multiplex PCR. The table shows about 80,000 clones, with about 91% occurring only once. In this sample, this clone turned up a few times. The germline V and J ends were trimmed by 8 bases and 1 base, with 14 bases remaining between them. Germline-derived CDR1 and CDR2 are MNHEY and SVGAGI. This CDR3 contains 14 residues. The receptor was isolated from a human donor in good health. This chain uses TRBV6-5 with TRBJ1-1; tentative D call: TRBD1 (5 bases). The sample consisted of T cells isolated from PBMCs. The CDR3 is CASVQTGKNTEAFF. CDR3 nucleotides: TGTGCCAGCGTCCAAACAGGAAAGAACACTGAAGCTTTCTTT.